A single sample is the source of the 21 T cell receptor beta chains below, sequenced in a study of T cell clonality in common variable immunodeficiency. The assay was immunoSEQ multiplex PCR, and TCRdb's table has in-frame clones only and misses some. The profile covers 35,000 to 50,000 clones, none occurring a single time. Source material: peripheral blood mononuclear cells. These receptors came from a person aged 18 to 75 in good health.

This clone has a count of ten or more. The CDR3 protein is CASSPRQGAHLTDTQYF. CDR3 bases read: TGTGCCAGCAGCCCCCGACAGGGGGCGCATCTCACAGATACG. The chain couples TRBV9 to TRBJ2-3, with 10 bases aligning to TRBD1. The CDR3 end falls 3 residues outside the read, so it is completed with the germline J gene. The V gene end was trimmed by 4 bases and the J gene end by 2 bases; junction bases not matched to a gene: 10. The CDR3 extends over 17 amino acids. Germline V gene data show CDR1 as SGDLS and CDR2 as YYNGEE.

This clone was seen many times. Here the CDR3 reads CASESGTGAYEQYF. The CDR3 DNA, read in part, is TGTGCCAGCGAATCCGGGACAGGGGCTTACGAG. This chain connects TRBV6-2 or TRBV6-3 to TRBJ2-7; TRBD1 agrees at 10 bases. The read ends 3 residues early relative to the CDR3; the germline J gene fills the gap. Germline loops: CDR1 MNHEY, CDR2 SVGEGT. CDR3 length equals 14 residues. V dropped 8 bases and J dropped 4; count of bases not matched to a gene: 8.

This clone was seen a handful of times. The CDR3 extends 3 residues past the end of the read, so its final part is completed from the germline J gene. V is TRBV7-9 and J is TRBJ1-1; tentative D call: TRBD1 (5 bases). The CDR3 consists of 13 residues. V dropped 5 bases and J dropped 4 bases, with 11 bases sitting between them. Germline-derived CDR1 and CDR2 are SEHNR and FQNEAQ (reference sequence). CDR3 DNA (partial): TGTGCCAGCAGCCTCCAGGGAGCCACTGAA. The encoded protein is CASSLQGATE. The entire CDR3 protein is CASSLQGATEAFF.

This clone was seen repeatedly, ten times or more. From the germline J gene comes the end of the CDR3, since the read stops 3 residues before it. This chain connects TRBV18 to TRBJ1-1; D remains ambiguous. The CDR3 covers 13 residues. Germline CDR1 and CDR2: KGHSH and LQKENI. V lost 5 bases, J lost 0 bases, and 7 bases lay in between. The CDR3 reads CASSTSLNTEAFF. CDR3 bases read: TGTGCCAGCTCAACCAGTTTGAACACTGAA.

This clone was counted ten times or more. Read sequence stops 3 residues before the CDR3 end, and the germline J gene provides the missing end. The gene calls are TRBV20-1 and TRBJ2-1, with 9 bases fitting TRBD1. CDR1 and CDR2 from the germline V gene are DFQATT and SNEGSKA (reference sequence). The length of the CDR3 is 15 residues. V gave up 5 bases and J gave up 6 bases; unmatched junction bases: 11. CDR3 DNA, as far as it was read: TGCAGTGCTGGATCTCAGGGACAGGGAGGCAATGAG. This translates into CSAGSQGQGGNE. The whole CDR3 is CSAGSQGQGGNEQFF.

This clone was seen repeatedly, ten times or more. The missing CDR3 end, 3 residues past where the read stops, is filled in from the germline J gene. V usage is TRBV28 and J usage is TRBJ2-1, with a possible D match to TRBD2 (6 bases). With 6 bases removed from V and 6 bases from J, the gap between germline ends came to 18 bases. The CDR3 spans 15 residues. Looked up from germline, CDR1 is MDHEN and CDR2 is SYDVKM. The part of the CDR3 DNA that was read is TGTGCCAGCAGAAACCGGGACTCCGAGGCCAATGAG. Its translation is CASRNRDSEANE. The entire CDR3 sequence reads CASRNRDSEANEQFF.

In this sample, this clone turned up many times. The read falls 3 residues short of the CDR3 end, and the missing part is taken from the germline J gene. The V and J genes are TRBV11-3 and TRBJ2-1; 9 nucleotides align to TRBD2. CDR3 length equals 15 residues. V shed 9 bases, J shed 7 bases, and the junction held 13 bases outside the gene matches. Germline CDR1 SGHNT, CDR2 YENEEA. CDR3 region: CARDKTSGKTNEQFF. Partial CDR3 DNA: TGTGCCAGGGACAAGACTAGCGGAAAAACAAATGAG.

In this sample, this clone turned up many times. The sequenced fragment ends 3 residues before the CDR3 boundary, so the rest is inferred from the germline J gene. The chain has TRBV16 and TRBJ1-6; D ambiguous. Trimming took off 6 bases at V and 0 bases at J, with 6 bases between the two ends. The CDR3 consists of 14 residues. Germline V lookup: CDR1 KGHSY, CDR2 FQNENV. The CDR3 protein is CASSSSSYNSPLHF. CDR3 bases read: TGTGCCAGCAGTTCCAGCTCCTATAATTCACCC. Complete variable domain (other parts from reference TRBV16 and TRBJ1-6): GEEVAQTPKHLVRGEGQKAKLYCAPIKGHSYVFWYQQVLKNEFKFLISFQNENVFDETGMPKERFSAKCLPNSPCSLEIQATKLEDSAVYFCASSSSSYNSPLHFGNGTRLTVT.

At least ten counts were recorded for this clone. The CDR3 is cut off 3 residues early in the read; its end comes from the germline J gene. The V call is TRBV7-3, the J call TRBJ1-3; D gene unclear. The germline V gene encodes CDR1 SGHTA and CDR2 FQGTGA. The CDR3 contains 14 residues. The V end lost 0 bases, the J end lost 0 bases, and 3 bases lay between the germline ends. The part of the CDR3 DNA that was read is TGTGCCAGCAGCTTAACTAGCTCTGGAAACACC. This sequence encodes CASSLTSSGNT. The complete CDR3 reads CASSLTSSGNTIYF.

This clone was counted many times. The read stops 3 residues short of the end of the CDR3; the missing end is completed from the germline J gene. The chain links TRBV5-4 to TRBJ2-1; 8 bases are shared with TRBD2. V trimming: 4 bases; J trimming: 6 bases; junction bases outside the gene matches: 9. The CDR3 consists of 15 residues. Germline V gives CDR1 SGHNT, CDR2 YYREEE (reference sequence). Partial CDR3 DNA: TGTGCCAGCAGCCCCCCGGGGGGGATTAGCAATGAG. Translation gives CASSPPGGISNE. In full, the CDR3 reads CASSPPGGISNEQFF.

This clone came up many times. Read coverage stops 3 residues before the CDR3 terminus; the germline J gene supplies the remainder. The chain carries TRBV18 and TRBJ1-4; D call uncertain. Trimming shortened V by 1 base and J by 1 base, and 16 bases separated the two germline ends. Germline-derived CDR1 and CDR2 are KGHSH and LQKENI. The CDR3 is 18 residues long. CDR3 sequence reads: CASSPLFPEPGTNEKLFF. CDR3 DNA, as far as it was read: TGTGCCAGCTCACCACTTTTTCCGGAACCGGGAACTAATGAAAAA.

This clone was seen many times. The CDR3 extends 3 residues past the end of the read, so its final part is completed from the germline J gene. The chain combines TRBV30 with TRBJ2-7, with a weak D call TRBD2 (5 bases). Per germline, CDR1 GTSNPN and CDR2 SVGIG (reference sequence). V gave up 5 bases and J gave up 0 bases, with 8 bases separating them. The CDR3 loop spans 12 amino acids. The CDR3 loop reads CAWAEGSYEQYF. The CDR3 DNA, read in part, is TGTGCCTGGGCCGAGGGCTCCTACGAG.

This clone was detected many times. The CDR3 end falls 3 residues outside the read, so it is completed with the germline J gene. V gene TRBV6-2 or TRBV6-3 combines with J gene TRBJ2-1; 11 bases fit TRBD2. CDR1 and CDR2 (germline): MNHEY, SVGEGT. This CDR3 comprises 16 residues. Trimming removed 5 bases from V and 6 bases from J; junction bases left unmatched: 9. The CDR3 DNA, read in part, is TGTGCCAGCAGTCGACCCGGGACTAGCGGCTTCAATGAG. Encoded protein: CASSRPGTSGFNE. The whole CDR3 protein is CASSRPGTSGFNEQFF.

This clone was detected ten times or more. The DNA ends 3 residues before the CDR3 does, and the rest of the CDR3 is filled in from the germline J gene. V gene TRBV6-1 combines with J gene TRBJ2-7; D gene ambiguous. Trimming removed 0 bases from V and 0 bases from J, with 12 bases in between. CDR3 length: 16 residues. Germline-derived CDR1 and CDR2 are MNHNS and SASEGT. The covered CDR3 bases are TGTGCCAGCAGTGAAGCTCAGTACCAATACTCCTACGAG. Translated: CASSEAQYQYSYE. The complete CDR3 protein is CASSEAQYQYSYEQYF.

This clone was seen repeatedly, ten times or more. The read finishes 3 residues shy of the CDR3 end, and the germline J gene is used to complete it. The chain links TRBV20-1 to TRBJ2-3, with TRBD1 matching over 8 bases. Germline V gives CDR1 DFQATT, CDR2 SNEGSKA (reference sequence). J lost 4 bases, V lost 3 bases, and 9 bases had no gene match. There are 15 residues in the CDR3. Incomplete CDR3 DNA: TGCAGTGCTAGGACAGGGGCGAGGGGCGCAGATACG. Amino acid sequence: CSARTGARGADT. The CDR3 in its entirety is CSARTGARGADTQYF.

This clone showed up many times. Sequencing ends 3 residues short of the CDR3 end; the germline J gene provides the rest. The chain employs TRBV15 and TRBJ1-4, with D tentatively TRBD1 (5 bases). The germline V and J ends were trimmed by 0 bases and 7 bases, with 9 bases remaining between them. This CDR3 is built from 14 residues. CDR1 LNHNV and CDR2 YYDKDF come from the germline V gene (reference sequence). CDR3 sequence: CATSRDQGGEKLFF. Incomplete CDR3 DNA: TGTGCCACCAGCAGAGACCAGGGCGGTGAAAAA.

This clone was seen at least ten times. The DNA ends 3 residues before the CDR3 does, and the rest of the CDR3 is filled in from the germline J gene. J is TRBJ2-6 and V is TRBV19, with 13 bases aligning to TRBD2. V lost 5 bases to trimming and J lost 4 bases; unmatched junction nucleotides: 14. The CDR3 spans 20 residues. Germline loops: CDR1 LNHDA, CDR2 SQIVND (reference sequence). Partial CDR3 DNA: TGTGCCAGTAGTTCCTGGACTAGCGGGAGAAGGTCGCGGGGGGCCAACGTC. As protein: CASSSWTSGRRSRGANV. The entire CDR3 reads CASSSWTSGRRSRGANVLTF.

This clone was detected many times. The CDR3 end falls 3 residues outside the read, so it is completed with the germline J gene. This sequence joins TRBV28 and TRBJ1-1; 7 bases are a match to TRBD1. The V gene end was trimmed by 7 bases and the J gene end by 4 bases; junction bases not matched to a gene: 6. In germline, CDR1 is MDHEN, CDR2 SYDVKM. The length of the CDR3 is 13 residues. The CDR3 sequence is CASTMTGSTEAFF. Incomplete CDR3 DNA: TGTGCCAGCACCATGACAGGGTCCACTGAA.

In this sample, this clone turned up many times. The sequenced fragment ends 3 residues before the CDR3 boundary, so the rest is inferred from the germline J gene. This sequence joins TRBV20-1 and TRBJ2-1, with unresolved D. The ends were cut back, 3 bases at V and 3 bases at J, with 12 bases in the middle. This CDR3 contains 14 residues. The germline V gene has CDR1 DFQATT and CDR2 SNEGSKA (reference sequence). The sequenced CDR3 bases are TGCAGTGCTAGCCCCCCCAGTGACTACAATGAG. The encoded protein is CSASPPSDYNE. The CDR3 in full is CSASPPSDYNEQFF.

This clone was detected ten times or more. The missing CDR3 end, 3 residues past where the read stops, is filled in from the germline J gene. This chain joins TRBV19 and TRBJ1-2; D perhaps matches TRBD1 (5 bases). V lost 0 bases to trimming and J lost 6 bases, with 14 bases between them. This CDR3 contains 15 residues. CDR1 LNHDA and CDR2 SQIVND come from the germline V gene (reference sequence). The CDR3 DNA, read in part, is TGTGCCAGTAGTATAGATCCCCATTCCAGGGATGGC. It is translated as CASSIDPHSRDG. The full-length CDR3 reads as CASSIDPHSRDGYTF.

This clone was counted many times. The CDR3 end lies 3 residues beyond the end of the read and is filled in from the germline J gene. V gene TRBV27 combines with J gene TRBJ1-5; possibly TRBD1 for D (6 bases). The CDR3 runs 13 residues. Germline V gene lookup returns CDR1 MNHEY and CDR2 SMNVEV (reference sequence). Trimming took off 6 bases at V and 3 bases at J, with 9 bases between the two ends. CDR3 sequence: CASSRTVNQPQHF. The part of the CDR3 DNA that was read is TGTGCCAGCAGCCGGACAGTCAATCAGCCC.